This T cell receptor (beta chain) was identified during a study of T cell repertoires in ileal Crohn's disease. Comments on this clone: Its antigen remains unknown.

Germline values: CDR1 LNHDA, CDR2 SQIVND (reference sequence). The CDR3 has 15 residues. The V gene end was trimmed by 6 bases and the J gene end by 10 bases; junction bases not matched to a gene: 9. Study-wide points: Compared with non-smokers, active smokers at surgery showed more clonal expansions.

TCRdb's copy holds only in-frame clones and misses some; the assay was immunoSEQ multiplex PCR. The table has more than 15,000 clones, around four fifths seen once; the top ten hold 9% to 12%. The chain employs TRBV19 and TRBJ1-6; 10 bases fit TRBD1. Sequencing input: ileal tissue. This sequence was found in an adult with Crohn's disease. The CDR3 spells CASSPGTGEGSPLHF. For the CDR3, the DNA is TGTGCCAGTAGCCCCGGGACAGGGGAAGGATCACCCCTCCACTTT. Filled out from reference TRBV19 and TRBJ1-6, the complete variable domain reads DGGITQSPKYLFRKEGQNVTLSCEQNLNHDAMYWYRQDPGQGLRLIYYSQIVNDFQKGDIAEGYSVSREKKESFPLTVTSAQKNPTAFYLCASSPGTGEGSPLHFGNGTRLTVT.